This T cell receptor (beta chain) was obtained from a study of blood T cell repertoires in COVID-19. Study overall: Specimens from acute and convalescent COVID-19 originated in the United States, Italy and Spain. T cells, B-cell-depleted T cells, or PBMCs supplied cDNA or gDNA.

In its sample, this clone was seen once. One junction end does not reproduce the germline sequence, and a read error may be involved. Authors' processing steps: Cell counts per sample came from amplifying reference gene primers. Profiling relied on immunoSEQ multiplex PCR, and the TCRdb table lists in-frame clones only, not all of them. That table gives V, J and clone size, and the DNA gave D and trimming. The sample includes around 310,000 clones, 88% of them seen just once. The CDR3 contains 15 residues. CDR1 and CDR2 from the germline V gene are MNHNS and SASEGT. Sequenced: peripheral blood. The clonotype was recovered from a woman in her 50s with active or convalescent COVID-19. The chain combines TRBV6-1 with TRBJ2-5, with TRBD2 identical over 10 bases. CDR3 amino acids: CASSEAGGPPETQYF. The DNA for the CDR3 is TGTGCCAGCAGCGAAGCGGGGGGGCCCCCAGAGACCCAGTACTTC.